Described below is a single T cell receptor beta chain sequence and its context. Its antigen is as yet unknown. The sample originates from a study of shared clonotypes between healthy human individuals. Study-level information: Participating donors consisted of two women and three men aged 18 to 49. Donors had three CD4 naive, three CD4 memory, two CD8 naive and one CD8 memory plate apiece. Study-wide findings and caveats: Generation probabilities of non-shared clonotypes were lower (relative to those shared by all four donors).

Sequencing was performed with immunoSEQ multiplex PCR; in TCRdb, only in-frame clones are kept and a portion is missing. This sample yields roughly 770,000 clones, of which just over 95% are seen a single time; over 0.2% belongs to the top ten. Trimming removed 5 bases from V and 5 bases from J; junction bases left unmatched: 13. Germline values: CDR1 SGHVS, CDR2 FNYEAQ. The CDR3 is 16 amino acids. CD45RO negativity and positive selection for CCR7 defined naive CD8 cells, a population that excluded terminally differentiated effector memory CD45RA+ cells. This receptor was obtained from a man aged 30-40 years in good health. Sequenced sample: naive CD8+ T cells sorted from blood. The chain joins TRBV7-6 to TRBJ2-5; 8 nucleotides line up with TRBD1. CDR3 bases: TGTGCCAGCAGCACCGACGACAGGGGAAATTGGGAGACCCAGTACTTC. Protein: CASSTDDRGNWETQYF. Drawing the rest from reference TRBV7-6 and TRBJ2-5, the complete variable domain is GAGVSQSPRYKVTKRGQDVALRCDPISGHVSLYWYRQALGQGPEFLTYFNYEAQQDKSGLPNDRFSAERPEGSISTLTIQRTEQRDSAMYRCASSTDDRGNWETQYFGPGTRLLVL.